The present TCR beta chain was sequenced within a study of T-cell reconstitution after alpha-beta-depleted transplantation in children. The sample holds many counts of this clonotype. What it binds is unknown. For TCRbeta, the library was prepared with unique molecular identifiers. TCRdb recomputed calls from the PCR reads with MiXCR, one row per CDR3 protein. The sample has about 3,300 distinct CDR3 sequences; roughly 22% are singletons. There are 16 residues in the CDR3. Germline CDR1 and CDR2: MDHEN and SYDVKM. V trimming: 4 bases; J trimming: 10 bases; junction bases outside the gene matches: 16. Study conclusions and caveats: Several hundred expanded graft clones reportedly were the source of alpha-beta T cells about two months after transplant. T-cell counts and diversity at one year post-transplant came mainly from newly produced T cells.

V gene TRBV28 combines with J gene TRBJ1-5; 7 bases are a match to TRBD1. The receptor was derived from a male patient aged 2-10 years who had a stem cell transplant for acute lymphoblastic leukemia, so the T cells may come from the graft donor. Sequencing used PBMCs, mostly from graft donor cells, obtained 60 days after TCRalphabeta/CD19-depleted stem cell transplant. CDR3 sequence: CASSSKRTGGNPPQHF. The CDR3 DNA is TGTGCCAGCAGTTCCAAACGGACAGGCGGAAATCCCCCCCAGCATTTT. The full variable domain, completed using reference TRBV28 and TRBJ1-5, is DVKVTQSSRYLVKRTGEKVFLECVQDMDHENMFWYRQDPGLGLRLIYFSYDVKMKEKGDIPEGYSVSREKKERFSLILESASTNQTSMYLCASSSKRTGGNPPQHFGDGTRLSIL.